The 15 T cell receptor beta chains presented below share a single source sample, sequenced in a study of T cell repertoires in cytomegalovirus infection. TCRdb analysed the reads with MiXCR anew, one entry per CDR3 protein. The sample has approximately 550,000 distinct CDR3 sequences; approximately 15% are singletons. Sequencing was done on a sample of CD8+ T cells from PBMCs. These receptors all come from a human donor in good health (CMV status not recorded). Some clones in this sample may be carry-over from other donors' samples.

The sample holds many counts of this clonotype. This rearrangement joins TRBV11-2 to TRBJ2-2, with 9 bases aligning to TRBD1. This CDR3 is 17 amino acids long. Germline V gene data show CDR1 as SGHAT and CDR2 as FQNNGV. V lost 4 bases to trimming and J lost 3 bases; unmatched junction nucleotides: 9. The CDR3, as DNA: TGTGCCAGCAGCTGGGGAACAGGGGGCTTTTACACCGGGGAGCTGTTTTTT. It translates to CASSWGTGGFYTGELFF.

The V gene is TRBV3-1, the J gene TRBJ2-1; TRBD1 matches 9 bases. The V gene's germline CDR1 is LGHDT and CDR2 YNNKEL (reference sequence). Germline trimming cut 4 bases from V and 7 bases from J; bases unmatched to any gene: 5. The CDR3 covers 14 residues. The CDR3 DNA sequence: TGTGCCAGCAGCCGAGAGGGGACAGGGAATGAGCAGTTCTTC. It specifies CASSREGTGNEQFF.

This clonotype was picked up many times. The chain has TRBV7-9 and TRBJ1-2; D ambiguous. The CDR3 spans 16 residues. Germline loops: CDR1 SEHNR, CDR2 FQNEAQ (reference sequence). Trimming shortened V by 4 bases and J by 3 bases, and 18 bases separated the two germline ends. The CDR3 DNA sequence: TGTGCCAGCAGCTCGGGTCGGGAAAGGGCGGACTATGGCTACACCTTC. As protein: CASSSGRERADYGYTF.

The sample holds many counts of this clonotype. J is TRBJ1-1 and V is TRBV6-5, with a possible D match to TRBD1 (6 bases). Between the trimmed V and J ends, which lost 5 bases and 8 bases, there was a span of 12 bases. This CDR3 has 12 residues. Germline V CDR1 and CDR2: MNHEY, SVGAGI. The CDR3 protein is CASSPGHTEAFF. The CDR3 DNA reads as TGTGCCAGCAGTCCGGGACATACGGAAGCTTTCTTT.

The sample holds many counts of this clonotype. The rearrangement uses TRBV24-1 and TRBJ1-5; unclear D gene. Trimming removed 3 bases from V and 3 bases from J, with 8 bases in between. The CDR3 contains 14 residues. Germline loops: CDR1 KGHDR, CDR2 SFDVKD. CDR3 region: CATSDLPYNQPQHF. The CDR3 region has the DNA TGTGCCACCAGTGATCTGCCCTACAATCAGCCCCAGCATTTT.

This clonotype was recorded many times. The V call is TRBV7-9, the J call TRBJ2-7, with unresolved D. V lost 4 bases, J lost 3 bases, and 16 bases lay in between. There are 15 residues in the CDR3. Germline loops: CDR1 SEHNR, CDR2 FQNEAQ (reference sequence). CDR3 sequence: CASSSTGPQFYEQYF. CDR3 DNA sequence: TGTGCCAGCAGCTCCACCGGGCCACAATTCTACGAGCAGTACTTC.

J is TRBJ1-2 and V is TRBV5-6; D remains unclear. CDR1 and CDR2 (germline): SGHDT, YYEEEE. This CDR3 is built from 15 residues. V gave up 0 bases and J gave up 6 bases, with 15 bases separating them. The CDR3 DNA reads as TGTGCCAGCAGCTTGGTGCAGGAGGGCCAGGATGGCTACACCTTC. Translated, it gives CASSLVQEGQDGYTF.

This clonotype was recorded a few times. The chain carries TRBV27 and TRBJ2-5; TRBD1 is a possible D gene (6 bases). V was cut by 4 bases and J by 5 bases, with 14 bases left in between. This CDR3 spans 14 amino acids. Germline CDR1 and CDR2: MNHEY and SMNVEV (reference sequence). CDR3 amino acids: CASSSAGETETQYF. The CDR3 bases are TGTGCCAGCAGTTCGGCAGGGGAAACGGAGACCCAGTACTTC.

This clonotype was counted between two and nine times. The chain recombines TRBV4-1 with TRBJ2-7; TRBD1 agrees at 9 bases. V shed 0 bases, J shed 6 bases, and the junction held 12 bases outside the gene matches. The CDR3 extends over 17 amino acids. CDR1 MGHRA and CDR2 YSYEKL come from the germline V gene. CDR3 nucleotide sequence: TGCGCCAGCAGCCAAGAGCCACAACAGGGGGCGGTTCGCGAGCAGTACTTC. Its protein product is CASSQEPQQGAVREQYF.

This clonotype was detected ten times or more. This chain joins TRBV7-6 and TRBJ2-1, with 9 bases identical to TRBD2. Trimming removed 1 base from V and 6 bases from J; junction bases left unmatched: 4. Germline CDR1 and CDR2: SGHVS and FNYEAQ. There are 15 residues in the CDR3. CDR3 in amino acids: CASSLGVAGVNEQFF. CDR3 DNA sequence: TGTGCCAGCAGCTTAGGGGTAGCGGGGGTCAATGAGCAGTTCTTC.

This clonotype was recorded many times. The chain is built from TRBV4-1 and TRBJ1-5; no firm D call. V lost 5 bases, J lost 0 bases, and 8 bases lay in between. Per the germline V gene, CDR1 is MGHRA and CDR2 is YSYEKL. There are 14 residues in the CDR3. The CDR3 loop is CASSVGSSNQPQHF. The CDR3 nucleotides are TGCGCCAGCAGCGTCGGCAGTAGCAATCAGCCCCAGCATTTT.

This clonotype has ten or more counts. The chain has TRBV12-3 or TRBV12-4 and TRBJ1-2; no clear D. This CDR3 region has 13 residues. Trimming shortened V by 1 base and J by 7 bases, and 10 bases separated the two germline ends. The CDR3, as DNA: TGTGCCAGCAGTTTAGTCCGCACTGGTGGCTACACCTTC. It translates to CASSLVRTGGYTF.

This clonotype has only a few counts. This sequence joins TRBV5-1 and TRBJ1-2; 8 bases agree with TRBD1. This CDR3 has 19 residues. Germline CDR1 SGHRS, CDR2 YFSETQ. The J segment lost 3 bases and the V segment lost 1 base, leaving 17 bases of the junction unmatched. CDR3 nucleotide sequence: TGCGCCAGCAGCTTGCCGGAGGAACTGACAGGGGAGGAGCACTATGGCTACACCTTC. Translation gives CASSLPEELTGEEHYGYTF.

As to this clonotype: A much larger clone is a single base away; this may be a read error. The missing conserved phenylalanine or tryptophan at the end of this CDR3 makes a read error likely. This CDR3 reads CASSPRDRDHSSGDTQYC. The DNA for the CDR3 is TGTGCCAGCAGCCCACGGGACAGGGACCATTCTTCCGGGGATACGCAGTATTGT. The rearrangement links TRBV7-4 to TRBJ2-3; 9 bases map to TRBD1. There are 18 residues in the CDR3. Germline-derived CDR1 and CDR2 are SGHVT and SQSDAQ. With V trimmed by 5 bases and J by 6 bases, 18 bases remained unmatched.

V gene TRBV28 combines with J gene TRBJ2-7; 9 positions match TRBD2. The J segment lost 6 bases and the V segment lost 4 bases, leaving 7 bases of the junction unmatched. Per the germline V gene, CDR1 is MDHEN and CDR2 is SYDVKM. This CDR3 is built from 14 residues. CDR3 nucleotide sequence: TGTGCCAGCAGTTCCGGTTTAGCGGGAGCCGAGCAGTACTTC. Amino acid sequence: CASSSGLAGAEQYF.